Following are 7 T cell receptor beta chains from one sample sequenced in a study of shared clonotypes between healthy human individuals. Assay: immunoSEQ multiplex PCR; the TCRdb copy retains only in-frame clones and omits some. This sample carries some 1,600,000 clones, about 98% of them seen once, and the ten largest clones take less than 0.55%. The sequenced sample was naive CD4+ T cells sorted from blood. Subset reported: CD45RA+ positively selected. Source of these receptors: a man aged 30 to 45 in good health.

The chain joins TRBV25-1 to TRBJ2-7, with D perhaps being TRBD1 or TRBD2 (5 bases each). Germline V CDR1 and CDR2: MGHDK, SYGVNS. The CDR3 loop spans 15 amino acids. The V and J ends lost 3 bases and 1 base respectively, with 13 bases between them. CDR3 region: CASSDPGGPSYEQYF. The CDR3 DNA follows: TGTGCCAGCAGTGACCCTGGGGGACCTTCCTACGAGCAGTACTTC.

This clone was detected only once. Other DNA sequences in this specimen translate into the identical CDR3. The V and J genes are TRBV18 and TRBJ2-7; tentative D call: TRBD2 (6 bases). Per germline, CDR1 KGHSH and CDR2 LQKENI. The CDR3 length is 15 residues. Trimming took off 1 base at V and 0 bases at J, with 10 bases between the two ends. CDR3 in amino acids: CASSPRTGSSYEQYF. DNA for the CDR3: TGTGCCAGCTCACCACGGACCGGGAGCTCCTACGAGCAGTACTTC.

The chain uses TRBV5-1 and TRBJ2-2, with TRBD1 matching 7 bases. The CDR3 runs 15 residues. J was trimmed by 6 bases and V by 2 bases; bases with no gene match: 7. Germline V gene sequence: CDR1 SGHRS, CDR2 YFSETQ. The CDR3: CASSFKGAEAGELFF. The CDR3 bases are TGCGCCAGCAGCTTCAAGGGGGCAGAGGCCGGGGAGCTGTTTTTT.

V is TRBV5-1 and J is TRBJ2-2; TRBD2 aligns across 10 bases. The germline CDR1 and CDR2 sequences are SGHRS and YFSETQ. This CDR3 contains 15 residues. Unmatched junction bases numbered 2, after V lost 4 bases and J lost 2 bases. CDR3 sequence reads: CASSIAGGNTGELFF. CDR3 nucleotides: TGCGCCAGCAGCATAGCGGGAGGAAACACCGGGGAGCTGTTTTTT.

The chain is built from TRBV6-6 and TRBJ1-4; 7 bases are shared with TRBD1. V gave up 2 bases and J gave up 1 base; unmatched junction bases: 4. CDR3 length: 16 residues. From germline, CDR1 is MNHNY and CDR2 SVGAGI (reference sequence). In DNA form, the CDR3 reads TGTGCCAGCAGTTACCTGAGACAGGGAACTAATGAAAAACTGTTTTTT. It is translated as CASSYLRQGTNEKLFF.

The CDR3 spells CASSLLRSSYEQYF. In DNA form, the CDR3 reads TGTGCCAGCAGCTTATTAAGGAGCTCCTACGAGCAGTACTTC. The chain uses TRBV13 and TRBJ2-7; D is ambiguous. Looked up from germline, CDR1 is PRHDT and CDR2 is FYEKMQ (reference sequence). The CDR3 is 14 residues long. Deletions cut 2 bases from V and 0 bases from J, with 8 bases between.

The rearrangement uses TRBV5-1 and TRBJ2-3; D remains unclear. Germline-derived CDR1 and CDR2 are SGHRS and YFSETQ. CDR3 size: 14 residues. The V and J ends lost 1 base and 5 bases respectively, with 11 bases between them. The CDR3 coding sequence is TGCGCCAGCAGCTTGAACCTAGGTGGAGATACGCAGTATTTT. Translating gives CASSLNLGGDTQYF.